The TCR beta chain described here comes from a study of shared T cell receptors in the human thymus. The protocol was immunoSEQ multiplex PCR, while the TCRdb copy is restricted to in-frame clones and leaves out a portion. The sample has under 700,000 clones, approximately 80% seen once. A further study also used this sample, focusing on human thymus T cells. Per that study: Thymus tissue for the work was resected from patients undergoing corrective heart surgery.

This TCR was sampled from a boy less than two years old with a congenital heart defect. What was sequenced was thymocytes.

CDR3 protein: CASSGDRGHTEAFF. DNA for the CDR3: TGTGCCAGCAGTGGGGACAGGGGACACACTGAAGCTTTCTTT. This chain uses TRBV27 with TRBJ1-1, with TRBD1 identical over 10 bases. The CDR3 loop spans 14 amino acids. The J segment lost 3 bases and the V segment lost 5 bases, leaving 3 bases of the junction unmatched. Germline V gene data show CDR1 as MNHEY and CDR2 as SMNVEV (reference sequence).